This TCR beta chain was documented in a study of cytotoxic CD8 clonotypes in ibrutinib-treated CLL. Only in-frame clones appear in the TCRdb table, and some are missing; sequencing was by immunoSEQ multiplex PCR. The table shows around 200,000 clones, with 79% occurring only once. CDR1 is SEHNR, CDR2 FQNEAQ, per germline (reference sequence). Trimming shortened V by 6 bases and J by 2 bases, and 14 bases separated the two germline ends. The CDR3 has 14 amino acids. J is TRBJ2-7 and V is TRBV7-9; a possible D gene is TRBD1 (6 bases). This TCR was recovered from a human donor with chronic lymphocytic leukemia. Material: PBMCs, obtained after 12 months of ibrutinib treatment. This chain's CDR3 is CASSPSTGPYEQYF. CDR3 nucleotide sequence: TGTGCCAGCAGTCCCTCAACAGGGCCCTACGAGCAGTACTTC.